This entry lists 18 T cell receptor beta chains sequenced from one sample in a study of response to subunit inactivated influenza vaccine. TCRdb re-derived calls from the RT-PCR reads in MiXCR, one entry per CDR3 protein. The sample holds under 550,000 distinct CDR3 sequences, about 8% seen once. The sequences come from PBMCs from blood, collected less than 30 months after vaccination. Receptors were obtained from a man between 50 and 69 years old who received an inactivated influenza vaccine.

This clonotype occurred a few times. V gene TRBV15 combines with J gene TRBJ1-3; 7 bases align to TRBD1. The V gene's germline CDR1 is LNHNV and CDR2 YYDKDF (reference sequence). V shed 5 bases and J 3 bases; nucleotides not matched to a gene: 7. The CDR3 covers 15 residues. The CDR3 sequence: CATSDPGQLGNTIYF. CDR3 bases: TGTGCCACCAGCGACCCGGGACAGCTTGGAAACACCATATATTTT.

The V gene is TRBV28, the J gene TRBJ2-5; 8 bases map to TRBD2. The CDR3 runs to 12 residues. Germline CDR1 reads MDHEN; CDR2 reads SYDVKM. V shed 9 bases and J 7 bases; nucleotides not matched to a gene: 7. The chain's CDR3 is CASSGTLGTQYF. The CDR3 nucleotides are TGTGCCAGTAGCGGGACTCTGGGGACCCAGTACTTC.

V gene TRBV28 combines with J gene TRBJ2-3; D may be TRBD1 (5 bases). This CDR3 region has 14 residues. Looked up from germline, CDR1 is MDHEN and CDR2 is SYDVKM. Trimming shortened V by 1 base and J by 5 bases, and 10 bases separated the two germline ends. The CDR3 loop is CASSLSVRGDTQYF. CDR3 sequence (DNA): TGTGCCAGCAGTTTATCAGTTAGGGGAGATACGCAGTATTTT.

The J gene is TRBJ2-7, the V gene TRBV20-1; the match to TRBD1 covers 10 bases. CDR1 and CDR2 (germline): DFQATT, SNEGSKA (reference sequence). The CDR3 runs to 15 residues. V trimming: 6 bases; J trimming: 3 bases; junction bases outside the gene matches: 11. This CDR3 is CSASNPGTGDYEQYF. CDR3 coding DNA: TGCAGTGCATCTAATCCCGGGACAGGGGACTACGAGCAGTACTTC.

V and J are TRBV5-1 and TRBJ2-1; D remains unclear. This CDR3 spans 15 amino acids. V was clipped by 5 bases and J by 0 bases, with 12 bases between them. Germline-derived CDR1 and CDR2 are SGHRS and YFSETQ. The CDR3 sequence: CASRYDTSSYNEQFF. CDR3 nucleotides: TGCGCCAGCAGGTATGACACGAGCTCCTACAATGAGCAGTTCTTC.

The V call is TRBV6-5, the J call TRBJ1-5, with 7 bases lining up with TRBD1. This CDR3 has 14 residues. CDR1 is MNHEY and CDR2 is SVGAGI in the germline V gene. Unmatched junction bases numbered 7, after V lost 2 bases and J lost 9 bases. CDR3 residues: CASSYRGREGPQHF. CDR3 in DNA: TGTGCCAGCAGTTACAGGGGGCGGGAGGGGCCCCAGCATTTT.

In this sample, this clonotype turned up a few times. CDR3 amino acids: CASSQETSTGTGELFF. The CDR3 DNA is TGTGCCAGCAGCCAGGAGACTAGCACGGGGACCGGGGAGCTGTTTTTT. The chain joins TRBV4-2 to TRBJ2-2; 7 bases fit TRBD2. Trimming cost V 3 bases and J 5 bases; bases outside gene matches: 9. The CDR3 covers 16 residues. CDR1 is LGHNA, CDR2 YNFKEQ, per germline.

The chain recombines TRBV7-8 with TRBJ2-1; 13 positions agree with TRBD2. The CDR3 has 18 amino acids. Germline loops: CDR1 SGHVS, CDR2 FQNEAQ. Losses at the gene ends were 4 bases for V and 0 bases for J; bases not matched to a gene: 6. CDR3 amino acids: CASSSRLAGGYSYNEQFF. The CDR3 nucleotides read TGTGCCAGCAGCTCGCGACTAGCGGGAGGTTACTCCTACAATGAGCAGTTCTTC.

The chain joins TRBV6-1 to TRBJ2-7; 10 bases map to TRBD1. The CDR3 sequence is 14 residues long. V gave up 10 bases and J gave up 3 bases; unmatched junction bases: 9. CDR1 is MNHNS and CDR2 is SASEGT in the germline V gene. DNA of the CDR3: TGTGCCACCCTTCACGGGACAGGGGTCTACGAGCAGTACTTC. This translates into CATLHGTGVYEQYF.

The chain couples TRBV5-1 to TRBJ2-3; 9 nucleotides align to TRBD2. From germline, CDR1 is SGHRS and CDR2 YFSETQ. V trimming: 0 bases; J trimming: 1 base; junction bases outside the gene matches: 6. The CDR3 is made up of 17 amino acids. Written as DNA, the CDR3 is TGCGCCAGCAGCTTGGCCCCGGTAGCGGGGGGCACAGATACGCAGTATTTT. Its translation is CASSLAPVAGGTDTQYF.

This clonotype was seen ten or more times. This rearrangement joins TRBV20-1 to TRBJ2-3; D not resolved. The V end lost 4 bases, the J end lost 1 base, and 12 bases lay between the germline ends. CDR3 length: 14 amino acids. Germline CDR1 DFQATT, CDR2 SNEGSKA (reference sequence). The CDR3 loop is CSAILPSGTDTQYF. Here the CDR3 DNA reads TGCAGTGCTATCCTTCCTTCTGGCACAGATACGCAGTATTTT.

The chain links TRBV20-1 to TRBJ2-3, with 15 bases that match TRBD2. Germline CDR1 DFQATT, CDR2 SNEGSKA (reference sequence). The trim removed 5 bases at V and 2 bases at J, leaving 5 bases unmatched. This CDR3 is built from 16 residues. CDR3 amino acids: CSARGTSGGYTDTQYF. CDR3 DNA sequence: TGCAGTGCTCGAGGGACTAGCGGGGGGTACACAGATACGCAGTATTTT.

The sample holds a few counts of this clonotype. CDR3 residues: CAISESSGSSTDTQYF. In DNA, the CDR3 is TGTGCCATCAGTGAGTCAAGCGGATCTAGCACAGATACGCAGTATTTT. This chain links TRBV10-3 with TRBJ2-3; maybe TRBD2 (5 bases). The CDR3 sequence is 16 residues long. V lost 0 bases and J lost 0, with 10 bases in between. CDR1 and CDR2 from the germline V gene are ENHRY and SYGVKD.

This clonotype occurred many times. The chain links TRBV12-3 or TRBV12-4 to TRBJ1-1, with 8 bases aligning to TRBD1. The CDR3 is made up of 15 amino acids. Losses at the gene ends were 5 bases for V and 5 bases for J; bases not matched to a gene: 10. CDR3: CASSLGGRGRTEAFF. The CDR3 bases are TGTGCCAGCAGTCTCGGGGGCAGGGGGCGGACTGAAGCTTTCTTT.

This clonotype was counted a few times. V and J are TRBV12-3 or TRBV12-4 and TRBJ2-7; tentatively, D is TRBD2 (5 bases). The CDR3 is 12 residues long. The V gene lost 8 bases and the J gene lost 4 bases, with 12 bases spanning the gap. DNA of the CDR3: TGTGCCAGCGGTCCGTGGGAGTACGAGCAGTACTTC. Encoded protein: CASGPWEYEQYF.

The genes are TRBV28 and TRBJ1-4; the D is unclear. Trimming removed 6 bases at V and 6 bases at J, with 20 bases between. The CDR3 runs 16 residues. From germline, CDR1 is MDHEN and CDR2 SYDVKM. This CDR3 reads CASSQGPSRPDEKLFF. Here the CDR3 DNA reads TGTGCCAGCAGCCAAGGCCCTTCCCGTCCGGATGAAAAACTGTTTTTT.

The V call is TRBV7-8, the J call TRBJ1-4; D gene uncertain. This CDR3 is 17 amino acids long. V shed 1 base and J shed 7 bases, with 19 bases lying between them. CDR1 is SGHVS, CDR2 FQNEAQ, per germline. CDR3 bases: TGTGCCAGCAGCTTAGTCCCCAGTCGGGTCCGGAGTGAAAAACTGTTTTTT. Translating gives CASSLVPSRVRSEKLFF.

This clonotype turned up a few times. V gene TRBV3-1 combines with J gene TRBJ2-1; D possibly corresponds to TRBD1 (6 bases). V lost 1 base and J lost 0, with 13 bases in between. CDR3 length equals 17 residues. The germline CDR1 and CDR2 sequences are LGHDT and YNNKEL (reference sequence). CDR3 nucleotides: TGTGCCAGCAGCCAAGCCGGGACACCCCGCTCCTACAATGAGCAGTTCTTC. Translated, it gives CASSQAGTPRSYNEQFF.